This T cell receptor beta chain was retrieved from a study of blood T cell repertoires in COVID-19. About the study: COVID-19 samples from acute and convalescent phases originated in the United States, Italy and Spain.

Those enrolled in Seattle joined during active infection and were followed longitudinally afterward. Germline assignment: CDR1 LGHNA and CDR2 YSLEER. The CDR3 has 14 amino acids. The V and J ends lost 4 bases and 11 bases respectively, with 17 bases between them. Sequencing used immunoSEQ multiplex PCR; TCRdb keeps in-frame clones, though not all of them. The sample has approximately 180,000 clones; around 81% are singletons. Sequenced sample: peripheral blood. The V and J genes are TRBV4-3 and TRBJ1-4; D is undetermined. The clonotype comes from a woman older than 75 with COVID-19, enrolled during active disease. Here the CDR3 reads CASSRDRVTNKLFF. The CDR3 nucleotides are TGCGCCAGCAGCCGAGACCGGGTAACAAACAAACTGTTTTTT.